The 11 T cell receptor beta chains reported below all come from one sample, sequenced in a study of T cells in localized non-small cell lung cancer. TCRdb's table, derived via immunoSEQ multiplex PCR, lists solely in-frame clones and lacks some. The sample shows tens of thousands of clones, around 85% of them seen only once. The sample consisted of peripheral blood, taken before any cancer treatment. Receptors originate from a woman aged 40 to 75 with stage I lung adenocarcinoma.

CDR3 loop: CASSFPGAGNNEQFF. CDR3 DNA: TGCGCCAGCAGCTTCCCAGGGGCGGGAAACAATGAGCAGTTCTTC. The rearrangement joins TRBV5-1 to TRBJ2-1; tentatively, D is TRBD1 or TRBD2 (6 bases each). The germline V gene encodes CDR1 SGHRS and CDR2 YFSETQ. Trimming cost V 2 bases and J 5 bases, with 14 bases left between them. This CDR3 is built from 15 residues.

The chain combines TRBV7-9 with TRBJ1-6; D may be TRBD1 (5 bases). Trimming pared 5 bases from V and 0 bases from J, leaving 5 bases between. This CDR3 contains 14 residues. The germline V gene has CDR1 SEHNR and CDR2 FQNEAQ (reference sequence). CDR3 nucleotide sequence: TGTGCCAGCAGCGACAGCTCCTATAATTCACCCCTCCACTTT. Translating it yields CASSDSSYNSPLHF.

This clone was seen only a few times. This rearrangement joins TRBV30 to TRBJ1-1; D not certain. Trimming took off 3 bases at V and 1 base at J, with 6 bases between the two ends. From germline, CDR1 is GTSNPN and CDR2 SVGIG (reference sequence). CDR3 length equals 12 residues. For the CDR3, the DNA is TGTGCCTGGAGGAGTACGAACACTGAAGCTTTCTTT. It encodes CAWRSTNTEAFF.

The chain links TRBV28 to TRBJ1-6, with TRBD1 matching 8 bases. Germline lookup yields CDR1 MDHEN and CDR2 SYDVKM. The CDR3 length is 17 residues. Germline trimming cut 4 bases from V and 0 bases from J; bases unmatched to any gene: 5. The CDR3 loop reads CASSSGQANSYNSPLHF. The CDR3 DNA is TGTGCCAGCAGTTCGGGACAGGCAAACTCCTATAATTCACCCCTCCACTTT.

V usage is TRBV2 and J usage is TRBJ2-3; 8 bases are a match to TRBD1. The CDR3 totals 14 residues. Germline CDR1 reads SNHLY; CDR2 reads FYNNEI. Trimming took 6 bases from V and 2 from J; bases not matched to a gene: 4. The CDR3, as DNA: TGTGCCAGCAGACCGGACAGGGTCACAGATACGCAGTATTTT. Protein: CASRPDRVTDTQYF.

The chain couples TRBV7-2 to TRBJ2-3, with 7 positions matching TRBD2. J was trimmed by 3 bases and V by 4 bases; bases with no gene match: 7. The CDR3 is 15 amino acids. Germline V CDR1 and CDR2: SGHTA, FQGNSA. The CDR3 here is CASSSNGLVTDTQYF. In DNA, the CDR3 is TGTGCCAGCAGCTCCAATGGACTAGTTACAGATACGCAGTATTTT.

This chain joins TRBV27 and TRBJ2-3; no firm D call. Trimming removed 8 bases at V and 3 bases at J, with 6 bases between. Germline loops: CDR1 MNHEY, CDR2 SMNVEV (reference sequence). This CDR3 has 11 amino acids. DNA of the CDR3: TGTGCCAGCGCCGAGACAGATACGCAGTATTTT. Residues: CASAETDTQYF.

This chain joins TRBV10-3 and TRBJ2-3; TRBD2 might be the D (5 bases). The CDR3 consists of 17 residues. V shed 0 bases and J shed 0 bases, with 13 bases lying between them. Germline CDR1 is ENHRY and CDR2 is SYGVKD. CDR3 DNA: TGTGCCATCAGTGAGTCGATATCCCGAGGGAGCACAGATACGCAGTATTTT. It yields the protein CAISESISRGSTDTQYF.

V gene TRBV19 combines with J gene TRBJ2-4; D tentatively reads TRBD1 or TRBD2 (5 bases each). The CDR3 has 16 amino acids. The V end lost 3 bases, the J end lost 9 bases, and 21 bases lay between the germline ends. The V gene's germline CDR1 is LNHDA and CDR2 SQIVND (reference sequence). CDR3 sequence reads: CASSMGVGLRESIQYF. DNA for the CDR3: TGTGCCAGTAGTATGGGGGTAGGGCTTCGAGAAAGCATTCAGTACTTC.

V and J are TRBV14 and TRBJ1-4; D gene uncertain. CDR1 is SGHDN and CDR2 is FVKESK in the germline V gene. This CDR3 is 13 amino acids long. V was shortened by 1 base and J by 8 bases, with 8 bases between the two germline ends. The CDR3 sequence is CASSQGALEKLFF. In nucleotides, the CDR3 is TGTGCCAGCAGCCAAGGGGCGCTGGAAAAACTGTTTTTT.

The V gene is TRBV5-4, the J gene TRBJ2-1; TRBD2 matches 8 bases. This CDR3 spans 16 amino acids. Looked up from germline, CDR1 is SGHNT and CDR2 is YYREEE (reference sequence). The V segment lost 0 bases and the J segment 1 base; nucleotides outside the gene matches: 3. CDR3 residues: CASSLDGGASYNEQFF. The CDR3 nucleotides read TGTGCCAGCAGCTTGGACGGGGGGGCTTCCTACAATGAGCAGTTCTTC.